The 19 T cell receptor beta chains listed next were all sequenced from one sample in a study of CD8 T cells in Susac syndrome. RNA totalling roughly 0.45 to 1 ug underwent reverse transcription with random hexamers. From the immunoSEQ multiplex PCR reads, TCRdb called clonotypes with MiXCR, one entry per CDR3 protein. The profile shows around 300,000 distinct CDR3 sequences, roughly 94% of them singletons. Sequencing was performed on CD4+ T cells from PBMCs. These receptors all come from a human donor with multiple sclerosis.

The chain is built from TRBV5-1 and TRBJ1-2; D perhaps matches TRBD1 (5 bases). Deletions cut 6 bases from V and 6 bases from J, with 12 bases between. The CDR3 loop spans 12 amino acids. Germline V gene lookup returns CDR1 SGHRS and CDR2 YFSETQ. This chain's CDR3 is CASKEGMDGYTF. CDR3 sequence (DNA): TGCGCCAGCAAGGAGGGGATGGATGGCTACACCTTC.

The genes are TRBV6-5 and TRBJ2-2; D gene ambiguous. The CDR3 is made up of 14 amino acids. Germline assignment: CDR1 MNHEY and CDR2 SVGAGI. The V end lost 5 bases, the J end lost 4 bases, and 11 bases lay between the germline ends. In nucleotides, the CDR3 is TGTGCCAGCAGTCGGAGCGTATCCACCGGGGAGCTGTTTTTT. Amino acid sequence: CASSRSVSTGELFF.

The chain joins TRBV6-2 or TRBV6-3 to TRBJ1-2, with 7 bases fitting TRBD1. The CDR3 extends over 15 amino acids. CDR1 is MNHEY, CDR2 SVGEGT, per germline. The V gene end was trimmed by 6 bases and the J gene end by 3 bases; junction bases not matched to a gene: 10. CDR3 loop: CASSRQGVSDYGYTF. The DNA of the CDR3 is TGTGCCAGCAGCCGTCAGGGGGTTTCGGACTATGGCTACACCTTC.

The chain carries TRBV30 and TRBJ2-1, with 7 bases fitting TRBD2. Germline trimming cut 5 bases from V and 2 bases from J; bases unmatched to any gene: 0. CDR3 size: 12 residues. Germline V gene lookup returns CDR1 GTSNPN and CDR2 SVGIG (reference sequence). CDR3 loop: CAWGRAYNEQFF. CDR3 nucleotides: TGTGCCTGGGGGAGGGCCTACAATGAGCAGTTCTTC.

The chain couples TRBV7-9 to TRBJ1-2; D not certain. CDR1 is SEHNR and CDR2 is FQNEAQ in the germline V gene (reference sequence). V dropped 5 bases and J dropped 4 bases, with 23 bases sitting between them. CDR3 length: 17 amino acids. This chain's CDR3 is CASSPIPGGGFLYGYTF. The CDR3 coding sequence is TGTGCCAGCAGCCCCATTCCCGGTGGAGGATTTCTCTATGGCTACACCTTC.

CDR3 protein: CASSPDRVRGNTIYF. The CDR3 nucleotides are TGTGCCAGCAGCCCCGACAGGGTGCGTGGAAACACCATATATTTT. The chain is built from TRBV11-2 and TRBJ1-3; 7 bases align to TRBD1. The CDR3 extends over 15 amino acids. Germline V gene lookup returns CDR1 SGHAT and CDR2 FQNNGV. The J segment lost 3 bases and the V segment lost 5 bases, leaving 7 bases of the junction unmatched. The entire variable domain, with the rest obtained from reference TRBV11-2 and TRBJ1-3, is as follows: EAGVAQSPRYKIIEKRQSVAFWCNPISGHATLYWYQQILGQGPKLLIQFQNNGVVDDSQLPKDRFSAERLKGVDSTLKIQPAKLEDSAVYLCASSPDRVRGNTIYFGEGSWLTVV.

This chain connects TRBV6-5 to TRBJ1-1; D perhaps matches TRBD1 (6 bases). V was clipped by 6 bases and J by 5 bases, with 10 bases between them. From germline, CDR1 is MNHEY and CDR2 SVGAGI. This CDR3 is built from 12 residues. CDR3 DNA: TGTGCCAGCAGCACAGGGAGGACTGAAGCTTTCTTT. It is translated as CASSTGRTEAFF.

The J gene is TRBJ2-3, the V gene TRBV6-6; D perhaps matches TRBD2 (6 bases). The CDR3 totals 14 residues. The ends were cut back, 5 bases at V and 2 bases at J, with 11 bases in the middle. In germline, CDR1 is MNHNY, CDR2 SVGAGI (reference sequence). CDR3 sequence (DNA): TGTGCCAGCAGTACCGGGACTGCCACAGATACGCAGTATTTT. Amino acids: CASSTGTATDTQYF.

This clonotype occurred once. The V gene is TRBV5-1, the J gene TRBJ1-2; D gene unclear. V was cut by 4 bases and J by 3 bases, with 13 bases left in between. Germline CDR1 reads SGHRS; CDR2 reads YFSETQ. This CDR3 is 14 amino acids long. This CDR3 reads CASSPDGRDYGYTF. CDR3 coding DNA: TGCGCCAGCAGCCCGGACGGACGGGACTATGGCTACACCTTC.

The V call is TRBV20-1, the J call TRBJ2-2, with TRBD2 matching over 9 bases. With V trimmed by 6 bases and J by 2 bases, 4 bases remained unmatched. The CDR3 extends over 14 amino acids. Germline V gene data show CDR1 as DFQATT and CDR2 as SNEGSKA (reference sequence). CDR3 coding DNA: TGCAGTGCGCTTAGCGGGGGCAACACCGGGGAGCTGTTTTTT. Protein: CSALSGGNTGELFF.

J is TRBJ2-1 and V is TRBV5-1, with D unclear. The CDR3 covers 14 residues. V was pared by 4 bases and J by 2 bases, with 10 bases between. The V gene's germline CDR1 is SGHRS and CDR2 YFSETQ. In DNA, the CDR3 is TGCGCCAGCAGCCGGATCGAGCCCTACAATGAGCAGTTCTTC. Translating it yields CASSRIEPYNEQFF.

The rearrangement links TRBV3-1 to TRBJ2-5; D uncertain. There are 14 residues in the CDR3. Trimming removed 0 bases at V and 5 bases at J, with 10 bases between. Germline CDR1 LGHDT, CDR2 YNNKEL (reference sequence). This CDR3 reads CASSQEVGSETQYF. The CDR3 bases are TGTGCCAGCAGCCAAGAAGTGGGTAGTGAGACCCAGTACTTC.

This clonotype was seen a single time. This chain uses TRBV6-6 with TRBJ1-1; 7 nucleotides align to TRBD1. Germline loops: CDR1 MNHNY, CDR2 SVGAGI (reference sequence). Germline trimming cut 2 bases from V and 0 bases from J; bases unmatched to any gene: 3. This CDR3 spans 15 amino acids. Here the CDR3 DNA reads TGTGCCAGCAGTTACGTCGGGACAGTGAACACTGAAGCTTTCTTT. Protein sequence: CASSYVGTVNTEAFF.

The chain carries TRBV29-1 and TRBJ2-3; weak D call: TRBD2 (5 bases). Germline loops: CDR1 SQVTM, CDR2 ANQGSEA. This CDR3 is built from 13 residues. Trimming cost V 3 bases and J 3 bases, with 10 bases left between them. Here the CDR3 reads CSVEISGTDTQYF. The CDR3 DNA sequence: TGCAGCGTTGAGATCTCGGGGACAGATACGCAGTATTTT.

This chain joins TRBV5-6 and TRBJ1-3; the match to TRBD1 covers 8 bases. The CDR3 runs to 14 residues. Germline V gene lookup returns CDR1 SGHDT and CDR2 YYEEEE. J was trimmed by 8 bases and V by 10 bases; bases with no gene match: 14. CDR3 sequence: CAPRPPGGGDTIYF. The CDR3 DNA reads TGTGCCCCCCGCCCGCCAGGGGGCGGTGACACCATATATTTT.

In DNA, the CDR3 is TGTGCCAGCAGCCTGACGACAGGGGGCGAGCAGTACTTC. This codes for CASSLTTGGEQYF. The rearrangement links TRBV7-3 to TRBJ2-7; 9 bases are a match to TRBD1. CDR1 and CDR2 from the germline V gene are SGHTA and FQGTGA. After removal of 5 bases from V and 6 bases from J, the junction contained 5 bases not matched to a gene. The CDR3 totals 13 residues.

The V gene is TRBV29-1, the J gene TRBJ1-4; D not certain. Germline V gives CDR1 SQVTM, CDR2 ANQGSEA. V shed 3 bases and J shed 4 bases, with 12 bases lying between them. There are 14 residues in the CDR3. This CDR3 is CSVEVGIHNEKLFF. In DNA, the CDR3 is TGCAGCGTTGAGGTGGGGATACATAATGAAAAACTGTTTTTT.

The genes are TRBV12-3 or TRBV12-4 and TRBJ1-4; 9 bases are a match to TRBD1. V dropped 4 bases and J dropped 4; count of bases not matched to a gene: 1. This CDR3 has 14 amino acids. CDR3 residues: CASSWTGDNEKLFF. For the CDR3, the DNA is TGTGCCAGCAGTTGGACAGGGGATAATGAAAAACTGTTTTTT.

This rearrangement joins TRBV28 to TRBJ2-7; no definite D call. The CDR3 spans 16 residues. Germline assignment: CDR1 MDHEN and CDR2 SYDVKM. V lost 6 bases and J lost 0, with 18 bases in between. The CDR3 DNA reads TGTGCCAGCAGCTCCCCAGCAGACCCGAGCTCCTACGAGCAGTACTTC. Translated, it gives CASSSPADPSSYEQYF.